The 5 T cell receptor beta chains given below trace back to one sample, sequenced in a study of blood T cell repertoires in COVID-19. Sequencing used immunoSEQ multiplex PCR; TCRdb keeps in-frame clones, though not all of them. The table includes tens of thousands of clones, approximately 90% detected once. The sequencing sample was made of peripheral blood. All receptors derive from a male donor with acute or convalescent COVID-19.

This rearrangement joins TRBV5-1 to TRBJ1-4; D call uncertain. Germline V CDR1 and CDR2: SGHRS, YFSETQ. V was clipped by 0 bases and J by 0 bases, with 3 bases between them. The CDR3 runs to 14 residues. As DNA, the CDR3 is TGCGCCAGCAGCTTGGACTCAACTAATGAAAAACTGTTTTTT. Amino acids: CASSLDSTNEKLFF.

Only a few counts were recorded for this clone. The chain is built from TRBV6-6 and TRBJ1-2; TRBD1 matches 8 bases. Germline V gene lookup returns CDR1 MNHNY and CDR2 SVGAGI (reference sequence). The ends lost 6 bases at V and 7 bases at J; junction bases unmatched: 10. The CDR3 loop spans 14 amino acids. CDR3 sequence: CASSIPQGAFGYTF. DNA for the CDR3: TGTGCCAGCAGCATTCCCCAGGGGGCATTTGGCTACACCTTC.

The chain has TRBV7-2 and TRBJ2-5, with 10 bases fitting TRBD2. V shed 4 bases and J 5 bases; nucleotides not matched to a gene: 4. CDR1 and CDR2 (germline): SGHTA, FQGNSA. The CDR3 totals 14 residues. CDR3: CASSSAGGRETQYF. CDR3 coding DNA: TGTGCCAGCAGCTCAGCGGGGGGGCGGGAGACCCAGTACTTC.

A single count supports this clone. The chain joins TRBV12-3 or TRBV12-4 to TRBJ2-3, with D possibly being TRBD2 (6 bases). The germline V and J ends were trimmed by 11 bases and 6 bases, with 9 bases remaining between them. The CDR3 consists of 10 residues. DNA for the CDR3: TGTGCCTGTGGGGGGGATACGCAGTATTTT. Protein: CACGGDTQYF.

Note on this clone: Germline and junction disagree at one end, which may indicate a read error. The CDR3 sequence: CAWSSGTGGTAAFF. The CDR3 DNA is TGTGCCTGGAGTTCTGGGACAGGGGGGACTGCAGCTTTCTTT. This chain connects TRBV30 to TRBJ1-1, with 11 bases that match TRBD1. This CDR3 comprises 14 residues. Germline V gene data show CDR1 as GTSNPN and CDR2 as SVGIG (reference sequence).